The clone carrying this TCR beta chain was detected only a few times. Its antigen is not identified. These data come from a study of beta chain features in type 1 diabetes. Of the isolated RNA, all was reverse transcribed, and so the sequenced material was expressed TCRB transcripts. Deep immunoSEQ sequencing covered naive, central memory and regulatory T cell samples. Here immunoSEQ multiplex PCR was the method, and the copy in TCRdb shows in-frame clones only, minus some. The sample carries 120,000 to 150,000 clones, about 13% recorded once. Germline loops: CDR1 LGHNT, CDR2 FRNRAP. V lost 7 bases, J lost 4 bases, and 13 bases lay in between. This CDR3 comprises 13 residues. Study-wide results and caveats: Patients with Type 1 diabetes showed moderately but significantly shorter TCRB CDR3s in all four CD4+ subsets. Patients with type 1 diabetes carried fewer insertions and had more deletions at their VDJ junctions. Healthy donors had naive, central memory and Treg TCRB repertoires that appeared less similar than those seen among patients. Since sequencing was performed on cDNA, cells with high TCR expression could be over-represented.

Sequenced sample: central memory CD4+ T cells from blood. This TCR came from a man between 18 and 35 years old with type 1 diabetes. The gene calls are TRBV12-5 and TRBJ1-1, with D perhaps matching TRBD1 (5 bases). The CDR3 loop reads CASATSGGTEAFF. The CDR3 nucleotides read TGTGCTAGTGCGACCTCGGGGGGCACTGAAGCTTTCTTT.